The rows below give T cell receptor beta chains drawn from one sample of a study of T-cell reconstitution after alpha-beta-depleted transplantation in children. MiXCR was run by TCRdb on the PCR reads, yielding one entry per CDR3 protein. The sample contains hundreds of thousands of distinct CDR3 sequences, over 9.5% of which appear only once. Sequenced here: PBMCs, sampled before TCRalphabeta/CD19-depleted stem cell transplant. The receptors shown here come from a boy under two years old with acute myeloid leukemia, due to receive a stem cell transplant. Each CDR3 is given with its conserved first and last residue. The D gene is left open where the match is weak. Where a row states a size, it is once, few, many or the class of an expanded clone; other rows omit it.

TRBV5-1	.	many	TRBJ2-1	TGCGCCAGCAGCTTGGGACTAGGACCCTACAATGAGCAGTTCTTC	CASSLGLGPYNEQFF
TRBV20-1	TRBD2	many	TRBJ2-1	TGCAGTGCTAACCTAGCGGGAGGAAACAATGAGCAGTTCTTC	CSANLAGGNNEQFF
TRBV28	.	many	TRBJ2-1	TGTGCCAGCAGTTTATTGGAGGACCTCAATGAGCAGTTCTTC	CASSLLEDLNEQFF
TRBV5-1	.	many	TRBJ1-1	TGCGCCAGCAGCTTCGGACAGCAGAACACTGAAGCTTTCTTT	CASSFGQQNTEAFF
TRBV12-3/TRBV12-4	TRBD2	few	TRBJ2-7	TGTGCCAGCAGGGGGACTAGCGGGGGGGAAGCCTACGAGCAGTACTTC	CASRGTSGGEAYEQYF
TRBV4-2	.	many	TRBJ1-1	TGTGCCAGCAGCCAAGAAGGAGGACAGCCGAACACTGAAGCTTTCTTT	CASSQEGGQPNTEAFF
TRBV20-1	.	many	TRBJ2-3	TGCAGTGCTAGAGTAGGAAGGCTCACAGATACGCAGTATTTT	CSARVGRLTDTQYF
TRBV20-1	TRBD2	.	TRBJ2-1	TGCAGTGCTAGAGTTTGGCGGGAGAGCTCCTACAATGAGCAGTTCTTC	CSARVWRESSYNEQFF
TRBV28	.	many	TRBJ2-7	TGTGCCAGCAGGAGGGCGCCCTACGAGCAGTACTTC	CASRRAPYEQYF
TRBV7-9	.	many	TRBJ1-1	TGTGCCAGCAGCGTCCGGGATGCCGAGACTGAAGCTTTCTTT	CASSVRDAETEAFF
TRBV12-3/TRBV12-4	.	many	TRBJ1-1	TGTGCCAGCAGTTTCCAAGGATTAGGGCAACTGTACACTGAAGCTTTCTTT	CASSFQGLGQLYTEAFF
TRBV4-2	.	.	TRBJ2-2	TGTGCCAGCAGCCAAGTTCAGAGCGCCGGGGAGCTGTTTTTT	CASSQVQSAGELFF
TRBV12-3/TRBV12-4	TRBD1	many	TRBJ2-3	TGTGCCAGCAGTACCGGGACAGGGGGCTCCTGGGCGCAGTATTTT	CASSTGTGGSWAQYF
TRBV29-1	.	many	TRBJ1-4	TGCAGCGTTTGCCGGGCCCCTAATGAAAAACTGTTTTTT	CSVCRAPNEKLFF
TRBV20-1	TRBD1	few	TRBJ1-5	TGCAGTGCGGGGGACAGGGGAAAGAATCAGCCCCAGCATTTT	CSAGDRGKNQPQHF
TRBV12-3/TRBV12-4	.	many	TRBJ1-2	TGTGCCAGCAGTTTGCCCTTAGGGGGCTACACCTTC	CASSLPLGGYTF